The next 32 T cell receptor beta chains were all read from a single sample in a study of shared clonotypes between healthy human individuals. This table comes from immunoSEQ multiplex PCR, and its TCRdb copy is limited to in-frame clones, with some not included. There are roughly 1,100,000 clones in the sample; 65% to 75% occur only once, and over 1.3% lies in the top ten. The sequencing input was memory CD4+ T cells sorted from blood. Stated subset: CD45RA-negative fraction. These receptors all stem from a man between 18 and 29 years old in good health.

This chain joins TRBV7-2 and TRBJ2-7; D unresolved. Trimming took off 3 bases at V and 6 bases at J, with 12 bases between the two ends. This CDR3 has 13 amino acids. Germline CDR1 SGHTA, CDR2 FQGNSA. The CDR3, as DNA: TGTGCCAGCAGCTTCCGGGCCCAAGGCGAGCAGTACTTC. Translation gives CASSFRAQGEQYF.

V gene TRBV4-3 combines with J gene TRBJ2-1, with unresolved D. In germline, CDR1 is LGHNA, CDR2 YSLEER. This CDR3 comprises 14 residues. The V and J ends lost 0 bases and 9 bases respectively, with 12 bases between them. The CDR3 DNA reads as TGCGCCAGCAGCCAAGAGCCGGAGCGAAGTGAGCAGTTCTTC. Protein: CASSQEPERSEQFF.

V usage is TRBV5-4 and J usage is TRBJ2-5; 10 positions agree with TRBD1. V shed 4 bases and J 6 bases; nucleotides not matched to a gene: 9. The CDR3 contains 15 residues. The V gene's germline CDR1 is SGHNT and CDR2 YYREEE (reference sequence). In nucleotides, the CDR3 is TGTGCCAGCAGCCCGGGACAGGGGATCGGGAAGACCCAGTACTTC. Its translation is CASSPGQGIGKTQYF.

This sequence joins TRBV5-1 and TRBJ2-1; TRBD1 is a possible D gene (5 bases). Germline V CDR1 and CDR2: SGHRS, YFSETQ. V lost 4 bases and J lost 4, with 9 bases in between. The CDR3 is made up of 13 amino acids. CDR3 DNA sequence: TGCGCCAGCAGCGAGACAGCTTACAATGAGCAGTTCTTC. It translates to CASSETAYNEQFF.

Concerning this clone: This likely stems from a read error, as it lies one base from a far larger clone. The chain couples TRBV28 to TRBJ1-2; D is undetermined. Germline lookup yields CDR1 MDHEN and CDR2 SYDVKM. The ends were cut back, 11 bases at V and 3 bases at J, with 13 bases in the middle. The CDR3 totals 12 residues. The CDR3 DNA follows: TGTGCCGGCGCCGGGGTTGACTATGGCTACACCTTC. It encodes CAGAGVDYGYTF.

A few counts support this clone. This chain joins TRBV7-8 and TRBJ2-7; 13 nucleotides agree with TRBD2. CDR3 length: 16 residues. Losses at the gene ends were 4 bases for V and 0 bases for J; bases not matched to a gene: 3. The V gene's germline CDR1 is SGHVS and CDR2 FQNEAQ. DNA for the CDR3: TGTGCCAGCAGCTCGAGACTAGCGGGGGGCTCCTACGAGCAGTACTTC. Amino acids: CASSSRLAGGSYEQYF. The complete variable domain, with remaining parts taken from reference TRBV7-8 and TRBJ2-7, reads GAGVSQSPRYKVAKRGQDVALRCDPISGHVSLFWYQQALGQGPEFLTYFQNEAQLDKSGLPSDRFFAERPEGSVSTLKIQRTQQEDSAVYLCASSSRLAGGSYEQYFGPGTRLTVT.

V gene TRBV27 combines with J gene TRBJ1-2; 9 bases are shared with TRBD1. Germline V lookup: CDR1 MNHEY, CDR2 SMNVEV (reference sequence). This CDR3 comprises 15 residues. V was pared by 6 bases and J by 5 bases, with 10 bases of the junction left unmatched. The CDR3 sequence is CASRHPTGGVYGYTF. CDR3 in DNA: TGTGCCAGCAGGCACCCAACAGGGGGCGTTTATGGCTACACCTTC.

This sequence joins TRBV29-1 and TRBJ2-5; 9 bases match TRBD2. V trimming: 3 bases; J trimming: 1 base; junction bases outside the gene matches: 12. Germline V gives CDR1 SQVTM, CDR2 ANQGSEA. The CDR3 covers 17 residues. CDR3 sequence: CSVDLLGRGGAQETQYF. The CDR3 nucleotides are TGCAGCGTTGACCTCCTTGGGCGGGGGGGTGCCCAAGAGACCCAGTACTTC.

For this clone: Other DNA sequences of this sample code for an identical CDR3. The chain employs TRBV5-4 and TRBJ2-6; TRBD1 might be the D (6 bases). V lost 2 bases and J lost 2, with 8 bases in between. Germline V gives CDR1 SGHNT, CDR2 YYREEE (reference sequence). This CDR3 contains 15 residues. CDR3 in DNA: TGTGCCAGCAGCTTAACAGGGACTGGGGCCAACGTCCTGACTTTC. Translating gives CASSLTGTGANVLTF.

The gene calls are TRBV2 and TRBJ1-4, with a possible D match to TRBD1 (6 bases). The CDR3 length is 14 residues. V lost 6 bases, J lost 5 bases, and 13 bases lay in between. Per the germline V gene, CDR1 is SNHLY and CDR2 is FYNNEI. CDR3: CASSLTGMNEKLFF. The CDR3 nucleotides are TGTGCCAGCAGCCTCACAGGGATGAATGAAAAACTGTTTTTT. Based on the CDR3 plus reference TRBV2 and TRBJ1-4, the full variable domain is EPEVTQTPSHQVTQMGQEVILRCVPISNHLYFYWYRQILGQKVEFLVSFYNNEISEKSEIFDDQFSVERPDGSNFTLKIRSTKLEDSAMYFCASSLTGMNEKLFFGSGTQLSVL.

The CDR3 DNA is TGTGCCAGCTCCCCGGGAAACACCAATGAGCAGTTCTTC. Amino acid sequence: CASSPGNTNEQFF. The chain couples TRBV18 to TRBJ2-1; D possibly corresponds to TRBD2 (5 bases). V lost 6 bases and J 6 bases, leaving 12 bases between the germline ends. Germline CDR1 KGHSH, CDR2 LQKENI. The CDR3 is made up of 13 amino acids.

This chain links TRBV7-2 with TRBJ2-5, with no clear D. V lost 5 bases and J 5 bases, leaving 9 bases between the germline ends. The CDR3 runs 12 residues. Germline assignment: CDR1 SGHTA and CDR2 FQGNSA. CDR3: CASSPRQETQYF. DNA for the CDR3: TGTGCCAGCAGCCCACGGCAGGAGACCCAGTACTTC.

The chain couples TRBV5-1 to TRBJ1-2, with 8 nucleotides matching TRBD1. V lost 3 bases, J lost 6 bases, and 10 bases stayed unmatched. Germline V CDR1 and CDR2: SGHRS, YFSETQ. The CDR3 is 15 residues long. The CDR3 bases are TGCGCCAGCAGCTCCCTCCCGGGGACAGGTAATGGCTACACCTTC. Translated, it gives CASSSLPGTGNGYTF.

On this clone: One end of the junction is discordant with germline, which a read error may explain. The chain employs TRBV4-2 and TRBJ1-2; D remains ambiguous. Germline assignment: CDR1 LGHNA and CDR2 YNFKEQ. The CDR3 totals 13 residues. CDR3 residues: CASSQDRGRSVIF. Here the CDR3 DNA reads TGTGCCAGCAGCCAAGATCGAGGCAGAAGCGTAATCTTC.

The rearrangement uses TRBV6-4 and TRBJ2-7; 8 bases match TRBD1. The CDR3 runs to 19 residues. The germline CDR1 and CDR2 sequences are MRHNA and SNTAGT. Germline trimming cut 4 bases from V and 2 bases from J; bases unmatched to any gene: 19. CDR3 in amino acids: CASSGQRGKGQALTYEQYF. CDR3 sequence (DNA): TGTGCCAGCAGTGGCCAAAGGGGGAAGGGACAGGCCCTAACCTACGAGCAGTACTTC.

This clone has only one observation. The genes are TRBV19 and TRBJ2-1; D perhaps matches TRBD2 (5 bases). Germline CDR1 is LNHDA and CDR2 is SQIVND (reference sequence). V was shortened by 3 bases and J by 7 bases, with 16 bases between the two germline ends. The CDR3 loop spans 15 amino acids. CDR3 in amino acids: CASSIRGVGLNEQFF. The CDR3 region has the DNA TGTGCCAGTAGTATCAGAGGAGTCGGACTTAATGAGCAGTTCTTC.

The gene calls are TRBV6-1 and TRBJ1-5, with 7 nucleotides matching TRBD1. The germline gives CDR1 MNHNS, CDR2 SASEGT. V shed 8 bases, J shed 1 base, and the junction held 8 bases outside the gene matches. This CDR3 comprises 15 residues. CDR3 region: CASGPRTGSNQPQHF. In DNA, the CDR3 is TGTGCCAGCGGACCGAGGACAGGCAGCAATCAGCCCCAGCATTTT.

The chain joins TRBV4-1 to TRBJ2-3, with a tentative D call TRBD2 (5 bases). V was shortened by 0 bases and J by 3 bases, with 13 bases between the two germline ends. The CDR3 runs to 16 residues. Looked up from germline, CDR1 is MGHRA and CDR2 is YSYEKL. The DNA for the CDR3 is TGCGCCAGCAGCCAAGACCCGGGAATCGTGACAGATACGCAGTATTTT. It codes for CASSQDPGIVTDTQYF.

This clone has only a few counts. V and J are TRBV15 and TRBJ2-1, with 7 bases that match TRBD1. Unmatched junction bases numbered 6, after V lost 5 bases and J lost 5 bases. Germline CDR1 LNHNV, CDR2 YYDKDF (reference sequence). The CDR3 consists of 14 residues. The CDR3 region has the DNA TGTGCCACCAGCGGCTGGACAGGACACAATGAGCAGTTCTTC. Translating it yields CATSGWTGHNEQFF.

CDR3 residues: CASSQGMTTYEQYF. CDR3 DNA: TGCGCCAGCAGCCAAGGTATGACCACCTACGAGCAGTACTTC. This chain uses TRBV4-3 with TRBJ2-7; D unresolved. This CDR3 has 14 amino acids. The germline CDR1 and CDR2 sequences are LGHNA and YSLEER. V lost 1 base to trimming and J lost 2 bases, with 9 bases between them.

The chain joins TRBV19 to TRBJ2-2, with 8 bases matching TRBD2. Germline CDR1 reads LNHDA; CDR2 reads SQIVND (reference sequence). The length of the CDR3 is 15 residues. J gave up 5 bases and V 4 bases, and 6 bases lay outside the gene matches. DNA for the CDR3: TGTGCCAGTAGTAGGGGACTAGTTGGGACCGGGGAGCTGTTTTTT. Residues: CASSRGLVGTGELFF.

The chain is built from TRBV2 and TRBJ1-1, with D possibly being TRBD1 (5 bases). V lost 5 bases and J lost 11, with 12 bases in between. This CDR3 comprises 11 residues. Germline CDR1 SNHLY, CDR2 FYNNEI. The CDR3 protein is CASSPGLRAFF. CDR3 DNA sequence: TGTGCCAGCAGTCCGGGACTGAGGGCTTTCTTT. Filled out from reference TRBV2 and TRBJ1-1, the complete variable domain reads EPEVTQTPSHQVTQMGQEVILRCVPISNHLYFYWYRQILGQKVEFLVSFYNNEISEKSEIFDDQFSVERPDGSNFTLKIRSTKLEDSAMYFCASSPGLRAFFGQGTRLTVV.

The chain recombines TRBV7-2 with TRBJ2-1; 7 bases fit TRBD1. Per the germline V gene, CDR1 is SGHTA and CDR2 is FQGNSA. Germline trimming cut 5 bases from V and 5 bases from J; bases unmatched to any gene: 9. The length of the CDR3 is 15 residues. CDR3 in amino acids: CASSPQTGKNNEQFF. CDR3 nucleotide sequence: TGTGCCAGCAGCCCTCAGACAGGGAAAAACAATGAGCAGTTCTTC.

There are a few counts of this clone. The chain uses TRBV30 and TRBJ1-2, with TRBD1 identical over 12 bases. J was trimmed by 0 bases and V by 1 base; bases with no gene match: 0. Germline values: CDR1 GTSNPN, CDR2 SVGIG (reference sequence). The CDR3 is 15 residues long. The CDR3 DNA is TGTGCCTGGAGTGGGGACAGGGGGCCTAACTATGGCTACACCTTC. Its translation: CAWSGDRGPNYGYTF.

On this clone itself: The same CDR3 can be traced to other DNA sequences in this sample. The gene calls are TRBV11-3 and TRBJ2-2, with D hard to call. The CDR3 is made up of 13 amino acids. Germline V CDR1 and CDR2: SGHNT, YENEEA. The germline V and J ends were trimmed by 0 bases and 6 bases, with 5 bases remaining between them. CDR3 DNA: TGTGCCAGCAGCTTAGAAGGGTCCGGGGAGCTGTTTTTT. It yields the protein CASSLEGSGELFF.

This clone has just a few counts. The gene calls are TRBV4-1 and TRBJ2-2; D is undetermined. Per the germline V gene, CDR1 is MGHRA and CDR2 is YSYEKL. Trimming cost V 6 bases and J 7 bases, with 12 bases left between them. The CDR3 covers 13 residues. CDR3 region: CASREDPYGELFF. CDR3 in DNA: TGCGCCAGCAGAGAGGACCCGTACGGGGAGCTGTTTTTT.

The rearrangement uses TRBV7-9 and TRBJ1-4; D uncertain. CDR1 is SEHNR, CDR2 FQNEAQ, per germline (reference sequence). The CDR3 consists of 15 residues. The V and J ends lost 5 bases and 8 bases respectively, with 18 bases between them. The DNA for the CDR3 is TGTGCCAGCAGCGCTAAACGACGGGTGGAAGAAAAACTGTTTTTT. It is translated as CASSAKRRVEEKLFF. Supplemented by reference TRBV7-9 and TRBJ1-4, the full variable domain reads DTGVSQNPRHKITKRGQNVTFRCDPISEHNRLYWYRQTLGQGPEFLTYFQNEAQLEKSRLLSDRFSAERPKGSFSTLEIQRTEQGDSAMYLCASSAKRRVEEKLFFGSGTQLSVL.

This clone has a count of ten or more. CDR3 nucleotides: TGTGCCAGCAGTTTATCAGTTCAGCCCCAGCATTTT. Translated, it gives CASSLSVQPQHF. The V and J genes are TRBV28 and TRBJ1-5; D is unresolved. Trimming took 1 base from V and 6 from J, leaving 4 bases between them. The V gene's germline CDR1 is MDHEN and CDR2 SYDVKM. The CDR3 contains 12 residues.

The chain employs TRBV4-3 and TRBJ1-2; 8 bases are shared with TRBD1. The germline V gene has CDR1 LGHNA and CDR2 YSLEER. Trimming cost V 5 bases and J 4 bases; bases outside gene matches: 12. The CDR3 sequence is 16 residues long. The CDR3 DNA reads TGCGCCAGCAGCAGGGACAGGAGGGCACTCCTCTATGGCTACACCTTC. Translating it yields CASSRDRRALLYGYTF.

This clone was observed a handful of times. This sample includes further DNA sequences coding for the same CDR3. The gene calls are TRBV7-3 and TRBJ1-1; the D is unclear. The CDR3 has 13 residues. Germline V gene data show CDR1 as SGHTA and CDR2 as FQGTGA. The V end was cut by 3 bases, the J end by 3 bases, with 8 bases between. The CDR3, as DNA: TGTGCCAGCAGCTTGACGGAGCACACTGAAGCTTTCTTT. This gives the protein CASSLTEHTEAFF.

V is TRBV4-3 and J is TRBJ2-3; D not certain. The CDR3 totals 13 residues. Per germline, CDR1 LGHNA and CDR2 YSLEER. The V and J ends lost 1 base and 6 bases respectively, with 8 bases between them. The DNA for the CDR3 is TGCGCCAGCAGCCAAGGTTTAGAGGATACGCAGTATTTT. As protein: CASSQGLEDTQYF.

V usage is TRBV29-1 and J usage is TRBJ1-5; D unclear. This CDR3 is 15 amino acids long. In germline, CDR1 is SQVTM, CDR2 ANQGSEA. V was pared by 4 bases and J by 0 bases, with 13 bases between. The CDR3 sequence: CSVVGVADSNQPQHF. In DNA, the CDR3 is TGCAGCGTTGTTGGGGTAGCGGATAGCAATCAGCCCCAGCATTTT.